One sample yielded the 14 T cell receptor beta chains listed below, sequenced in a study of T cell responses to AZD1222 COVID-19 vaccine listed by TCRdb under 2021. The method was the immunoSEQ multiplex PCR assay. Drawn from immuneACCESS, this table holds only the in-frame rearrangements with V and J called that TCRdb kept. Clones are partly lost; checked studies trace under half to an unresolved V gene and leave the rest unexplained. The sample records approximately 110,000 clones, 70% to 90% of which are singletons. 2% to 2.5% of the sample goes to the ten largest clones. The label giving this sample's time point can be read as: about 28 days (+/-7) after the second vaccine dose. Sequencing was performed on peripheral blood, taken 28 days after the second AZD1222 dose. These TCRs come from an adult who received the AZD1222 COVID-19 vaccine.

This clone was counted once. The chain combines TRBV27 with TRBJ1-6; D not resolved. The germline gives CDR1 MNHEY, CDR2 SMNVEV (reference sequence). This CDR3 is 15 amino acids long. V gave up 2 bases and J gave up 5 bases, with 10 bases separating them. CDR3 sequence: CASSLMGPHNSPLHF. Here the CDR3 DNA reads TGTGCCAGCAGTTTAATGGGCCCACATAATTCACCCCTCCACTTT.

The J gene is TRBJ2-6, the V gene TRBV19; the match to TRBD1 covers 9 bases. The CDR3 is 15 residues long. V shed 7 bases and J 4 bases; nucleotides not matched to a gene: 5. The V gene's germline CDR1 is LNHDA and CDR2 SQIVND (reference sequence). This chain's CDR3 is CASTGTGSGANVLTF. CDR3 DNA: TGTGCCAGTACGGGGACAGGGAGCGGGGCCAACGTCCTGACTTTC.

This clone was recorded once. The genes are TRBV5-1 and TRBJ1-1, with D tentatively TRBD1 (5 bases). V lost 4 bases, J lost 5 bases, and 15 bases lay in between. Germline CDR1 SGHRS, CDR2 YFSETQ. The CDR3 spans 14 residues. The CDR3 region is CASSLDGAGTEAFF. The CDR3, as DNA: TGCGCCAGCAGCCTCGACGGGGCGGGGACTGAAGCTTTCTTT.

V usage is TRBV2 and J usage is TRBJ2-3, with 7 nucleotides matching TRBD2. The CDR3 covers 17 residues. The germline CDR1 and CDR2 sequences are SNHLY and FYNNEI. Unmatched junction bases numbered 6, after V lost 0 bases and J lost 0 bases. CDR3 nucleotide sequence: TGTGCCAGCAGTGAAGCTAGAAGCGGGGCAAGCACAGATACGCAGTATTTT. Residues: CASSEARSGASTDTQYF. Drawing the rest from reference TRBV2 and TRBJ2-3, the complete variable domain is EPEVTQTPSHQVTQMGQEVILRCVPISNHLYFYWYRQILGQKVEFLVSFYNNEISEKSEIFDDQFSVERPDGSNFTLKIRSTKLEDSAMYFCASSEARSGASTDTQYFGPGTRLTVL.

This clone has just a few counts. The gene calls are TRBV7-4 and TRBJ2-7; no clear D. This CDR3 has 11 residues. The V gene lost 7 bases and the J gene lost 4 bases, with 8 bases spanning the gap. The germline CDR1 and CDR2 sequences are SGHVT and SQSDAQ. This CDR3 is CASTPVYEQYF. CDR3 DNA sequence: TGTGCCAGCACCCCAGTATACGAGCAGTACTTC. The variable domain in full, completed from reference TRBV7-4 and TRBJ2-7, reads GAGVSQSPRYKVAKRGRDVALRCDSISGHVTLYWYRQTLGQGSEVLTYSQSDAQRDKSGRPSGRFSAERPERSVSTLKIQRTEQGDSAVYLCASTPVYEQYFGPGTRLTVT.

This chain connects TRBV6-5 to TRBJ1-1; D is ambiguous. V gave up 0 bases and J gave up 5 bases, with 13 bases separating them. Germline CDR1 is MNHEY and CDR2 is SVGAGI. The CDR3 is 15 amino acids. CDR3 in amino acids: CASSYSPPLGTEAFF. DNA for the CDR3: TGTGCCAGCAGTTACTCCCCCCCGCTTGGGACTGAAGCTTTCTTT.

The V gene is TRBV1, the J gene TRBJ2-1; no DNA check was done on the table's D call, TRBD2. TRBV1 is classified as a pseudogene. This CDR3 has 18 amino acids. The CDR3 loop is CTSSQESVGLASNNEQFF. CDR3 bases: TGCACCAGCAGCCAAGAAAGTGTCGGACTAGCGAGCAACAATGAGCAGTTCTTC.

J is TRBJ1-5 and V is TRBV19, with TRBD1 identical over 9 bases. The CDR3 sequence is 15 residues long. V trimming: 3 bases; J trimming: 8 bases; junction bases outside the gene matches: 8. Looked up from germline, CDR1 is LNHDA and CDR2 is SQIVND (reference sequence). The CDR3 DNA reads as TGTGCCAGTAGTATTGGGACAGGGTATGGGGAGCCCCAGCATTTT. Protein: CASSIGTGYGEPQHF. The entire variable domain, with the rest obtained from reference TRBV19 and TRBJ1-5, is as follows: DGGITQSPKYLFRKEGQNVTLSCEQNLNHDAMYWYRQDPGQGLRLIYYSQIVNDFQKGDIAEGYSVSREKKESFPLTVTSAQKNPTAFYLCASSIGTGYGEPQHFGDGTRLSIL.

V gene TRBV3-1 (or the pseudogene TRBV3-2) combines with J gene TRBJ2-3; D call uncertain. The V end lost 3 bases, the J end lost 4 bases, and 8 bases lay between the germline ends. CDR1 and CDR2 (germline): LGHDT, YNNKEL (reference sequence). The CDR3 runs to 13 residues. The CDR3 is CASSQSSPDTQYF. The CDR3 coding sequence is TGTGCCAGCAGCCAGTCTAGTCCAGATACGCAGTATTTT.

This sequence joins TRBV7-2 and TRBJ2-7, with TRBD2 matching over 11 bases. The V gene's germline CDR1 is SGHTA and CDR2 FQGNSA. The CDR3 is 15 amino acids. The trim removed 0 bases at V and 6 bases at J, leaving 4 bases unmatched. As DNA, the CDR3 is TGTGCCAGCAGCTTAGCACTAGCGGGAGCTGGCGAGCAGTACTTC. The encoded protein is CASSLALAGAGEQYF.

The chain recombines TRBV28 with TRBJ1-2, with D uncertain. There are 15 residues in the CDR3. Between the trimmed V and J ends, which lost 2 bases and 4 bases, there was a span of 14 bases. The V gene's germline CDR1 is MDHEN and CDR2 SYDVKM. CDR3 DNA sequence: TGTGCCAGCAGTTTACCCCGGGATCACGGCTATGGCTACACCTTC. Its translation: CASSLPRDHGYGYTF.

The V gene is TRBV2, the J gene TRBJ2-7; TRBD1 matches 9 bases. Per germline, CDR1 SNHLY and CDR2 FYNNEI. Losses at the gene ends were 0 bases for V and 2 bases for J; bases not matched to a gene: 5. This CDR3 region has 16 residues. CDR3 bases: TGTGCCAGCAGTGAAGCGGGACAGGGTAACGCCTACGAGCAGTACTTC. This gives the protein CASSEAGQGNAYEQYF.

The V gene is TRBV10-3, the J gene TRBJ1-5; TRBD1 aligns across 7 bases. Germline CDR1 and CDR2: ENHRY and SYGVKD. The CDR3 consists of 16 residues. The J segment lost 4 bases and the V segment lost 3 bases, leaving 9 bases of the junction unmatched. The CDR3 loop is CAISDRTGLGNQPQHF. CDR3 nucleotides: TGTGCCATCAGTGATCGGACAGGACTAGGGAATCAGCCCCAGCATTTT.

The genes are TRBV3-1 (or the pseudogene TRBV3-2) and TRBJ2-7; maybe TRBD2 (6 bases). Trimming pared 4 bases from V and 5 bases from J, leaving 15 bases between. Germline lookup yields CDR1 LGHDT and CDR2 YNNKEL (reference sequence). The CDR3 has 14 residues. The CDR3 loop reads CASSPRPSAHEQYF. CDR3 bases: TGTGCCAGCAGCCCCCGCCCTAGCGCCCACGAGCAGTACTTC.